This TCR beta chain was recovered during a study of T cell responses to AZD1222 COVID-19 vaccine (dated by TCRdb to the early 2020s). For context, the study as a whole: TCR sequencing covered 233 trial participants: about 210 given two doses of AZD1222 and around 26 given two doses of MenACWY control vaccine. Trial participants were enrolled by age into subgroups of 18-55, 56-69 and 70-plus years, and around 150, 28 and 57 TCR-sequenced participants, respectively, were included in these subgroups.

Measured from the cysteine to the phenylalanine, the CDR3 is 13 residues long. Only the CDR3 portion is preserved as DNA: 39 bases, with reading frame beginning at the first base. Taken from the germline V gene, the CDR1 and CDR2 loops are MDHEN and SYDVKM. At the junction V is shortened by 2 bases and J by 2 bases, with 7 bases in between. Paper-wide results and their limitations: Conclusions about previously exposed vaccinees are limited, since just six or seven AZD1222 recipients were seropositive for SARS-CoV-2 at baseline. Participants were mostly white British, with more females than males. The authors suggested clonal diversity may have been underestimated. The whole spike protein was spanned by vaccine-associated CD4 TCRs, and dominant responses were seen in regions 160-218 and 743-854. After two AZD1222 doses, spike-specific TCR breadth and depth were significantly higher than at day 0 and than in MenACWY recipients. Epitopes outside the regions mutated in the B.1.351 and B.1.1.7 variants were reportedly recognized by nearly half of the unique spike-specific TCRs. The 56-69-year group was small, and its depth increase did not reach significance, likely because of low power. Because no day 14 peak-response samples were available, repertoires were characterized only after the peak T cell response.

The time point label corresponds to: about 28 days (+/-7) after the second vaccine dose. Because spike-specific TCR depth and breadth did not differ between the two schedules, AZD1222 recipients who got a second dose at roughly 4 weeks were pooled with those who got a second dose at roughly 12 weeks. Samples from vaccinated people were obtained from the UK trials COV001 and COV002, which included a single-blind randomized controlled phase 2/3 trial of AZD1222 (ChAdOx1 nCoV-19) in healthy adults. For TCRbeta chain sequencing, PBMC samples were collected from trial participants at day 0 and at day 28 after the second dose. A word on this clone: It has no known antigen specificity. Base qualities are not provided; no much larger clone lies one nucleotide away.

The CDR3 regions of human TCRbeta chains were analyzed by immunosequencing. For the original study's pipeline: Repertoire TCRs were matched against a reference library of SARS-CoV-2-specific TCRs generated with the MIRA antigen-specificity platform. Breadth was defined as the fraction of unique TCRs that were SARS-CoV-2-associated. Depth was defined as the fraction of total T cells that were SARS-CoV-2-associated. Using the MIRA data, each spike-specific TCR was assigned both to the spike region to which the TCR was reactive and to a CD4 or CD8 class. Log10-transformed breadth and depth values were compared by one-way ANOVA with Sidak's multiple comparisons tests. TCRdb mirrors the immuneACCESS table, restricted to in-frame sequences. Some clones are absent from its copies; in checked studies, under half trace to an unresolved V gene, and the reason for the others is unknown. From that table come the V and J calls and clone size; the DNA was used to work out D and trimming. This sample is represented by about 81,000 clones; more than 85% of them were singletons. Jointly, the top ten make up approximately 8% of the sample.

The starting material was peripheral blood, obtained 28 days after the second AZD1222 dose. This chain is built from TRBV28 and TRBJ2-7; the D element could tentatively be TRBD1 or TRBD2, as 5 bases agree for each. The clonotype was recovered from an adult who received the AZD1222 COVID-19 vaccine. For the CDR3, the sequence is CASSLGGTYEQYF. In nucleotides, the sequence is TGTGCCAGCAGTTTAGGGGGAACCTACGAGCAGTACTTC.